This entry lists 15 T cell receptor beta chains sequenced from one sample in a study of blood T cell repertoires in COVID-19. Using immunoSEQ multiplex PCR, the repertoire was profiled, and TCRdb retains in-frame clones only, with some absent. The table shows 120,000 or so clones, with over 75% occurring only once. The sequenced material came from peripheral blood. All receptors come from an elderly woman with acute or convalescent COVID-19.

This clone was found once. The J gene is TRBJ2-1, the V gene TRBV5-4, with TRBD2 matching 8 bases. V was clipped by 8 bases and J by 0 bases; unmatched bases: 10. The CDR3 is 16 residues long. Germline CDR1 reads SGHNT; CDR2 reads YYREEE (reference sequence). CDR3 DNA: TGTGCCAGTAAGGAGCGGGGGCCGAGCTCCTACAATGAGCAGTTCTTC. Amino acids: CASKERGPSSYNEQFF.

The J gene is TRBJ1-4, the V gene TRBV19; no firm D call. V was shortened by 7 bases and J by 6 bases, with 15 bases between the two germline ends. Germline values: CDR1 LNHDA, CDR2 SQIVND (reference sequence). The CDR3 loop spans 14 amino acids. CDR3 DNA sequence: TGTGCCAGTACTTCCAGAAGAGGGTATGAAAAACTGTTTTTT. Protein sequence: CASTSRRGYEKLFF. The full variable domain, completed using reference TRBV19 and TRBJ1-4, is DGGITQSPKYLFRKEGQNVTLSCEQNLNHDAMYWYRQDPGQGLRLIYYSQIVNDFQKGDIAEGYSVSREKKESFPLTVTSAQKNPTAFYLCASTSRRGYEKLFFGSGTQLSVL.

The V and J genes are TRBV29-1 and TRBJ1-3; tentatively, D is TRBD1 (6 bases). CDR3 length: 14 residues. CDR1 SQVTM and CDR2 ANQGSEA come from the germline V gene. Deletions cut 7 bases from V and 0 bases from J, with 13 bases between. CDR3 region: CSGGEDSSGNTIYF. The CDR3 DNA reads TGCAGCGGCGGCGAGGACAGCTCTGGAAACACCATATATTTT.

The rearrangement joins TRBV28 to TRBJ1-5; D remains unclear. Germline assignment: CDR1 MDHEN and CDR2 SYDVKM. The V end lost 9 bases, the J end lost 6 bases, and 12 bases lay between the germline ends. This CDR3 is 12 amino acids long. The DNA of the CDR3 is TGTGCCAGTTCCCTCCTGTCTCAGCCCCAGCATTTT. Protein sequence: CASSLLSQPQHF.

The chain recombines TRBV10-3 with TRBJ1-1; 7 positions match TRBD1. J was trimmed by 2 bases and V by 6 bases; bases with no gene match: 6. The CDR3 totals 14 residues. Germline V gene sequence: CDR1 ENHRY, CDR2 SYGVKD. The CDR3 DNA follows: TGTGCCATCAGGAGACAGGGAACAAACACTGAAGCTTTCTTT. Its protein product is CAIRRQGTNTEAFF.

The chain employs TRBV19 and TRBJ1-2; 7 bases fit TRBD1. The junction had 9 bases not matched to a gene; V was cut back by 8 bases and J by 3 bases. CDR3 length equals 14 residues. The germline V gene encodes CDR1 LNHDA and CDR2 SQIVND (reference sequence). The chain's CDR3 is CASSSRQGHYGYTF. The CDR3 DNA reads TGTGCCAGTTCTAGTAGACAGGGCCACTATGGCTACACCTTC.

The CDR3 DNA reads TGTGCCAGTAGTATAGTAGGGCAGGGGGCCTATGGCTACACCTTC. Its protein is CASSIVGQGAYGYTF. The rearrangement links TRBV19 to TRBJ1-2, with 8 bases aligning to TRBD1. The CDR3 spans 15 residues. V was pared by 1 base and J by 4 bases, with 5 bases of the junction left unmatched. Germline CDR1 and CDR2: LNHDA and SQIVND (reference sequence).

The J gene is TRBJ1-1, the V gene TRBV18, with TRBD1 matching 9 bases. This CDR3 has 15 residues. CDR1 and CDR2 from the germline V gene are KGHSH and LQKENI. With 1 base clipped from V and 7 bases from J, the junction kept 7 bases outside the gene matches. CDR3 sequence: CASSPRVTGGGEAFF. CDR3 nucleotide sequence: TGTGCCAGCTCACCACGGGTTACAGGGGGCGGTGAAGCTTTCTTT.

The chain couples TRBV9 to TRBJ1-4; D possibly corresponds to TRBD1 (5 bases). The germline gives CDR1 SGDLS, CDR2 YYNGEE. The V end lost 4 bases, the J end lost 7 bases, and 14 bases lay between the germline ends. There are 14 residues in the CDR3. The CDR3 DNA reads TGTGCCAGCAGCAAGGCCGCCGGGGGTGAAAAACTGTTTTTT. Encoded protein: CASSKAAGGEKLFF.

V and J are TRBV10-1 and TRBJ1-3, with a weak D call TRBD1 (6 bases). This CDR3 region has 16 residues. Per the germline V gene, CDR1 is WNHNN and CDR2 is SYGVQD (reference sequence). V was shortened by 3 bases and J by 0 bases, with 12 bases between the two germline ends. CDR3 residues: CASSDGQFNSGNTIYF. Written as DNA, the CDR3 is TGCGCCAGCAGTGACGGACAGTTCAACTCTGGAAACACCATATATTTT.

The rearrangement uses TRBV6-2 or TRBV6-3 and TRBJ1-5; 10 nucleotides align to TRBD1. CDR1 and CDR2 from the germline V gene are MNHEY and SVGEGT. V lost 2 bases, J lost 2 bases, and 3 bases stayed unmatched. The CDR3 sequence is 16 residues long. Here the CDR3 reads CASSYIGTGGNQPQHF. The CDR3 DNA is TGTGCCAGCAGTTACATCGGGACAGGGGGCAATCAGCCCCAGCATTTT.

The V and J genes are TRBV9 and TRBJ2-1; D call uncertain. Trimming left V 0 bases short and J 7 bases short, with 8 bases between. Germline V gives CDR1 SGDLS, CDR2 YYNGEE. The CDR3 runs to 13 residues. The CDR3 DNA is TGTGCCAGCAGCGTAGCCGCGGTTAATGAGCAGTTCTTC. It encodes CASSVAAVNEQFF.

The gene calls are TRBV25-1 and TRBJ2-5; a possible D gene is TRBD1 (5 bases). Germline CDR1 is MGHDK and CDR2 is SYGVNS. Trimming took 10 bases from V and 5 from J, leaving 14 bases between them. This CDR3 is built from 12 residues. The CDR3 DNA is TGTGCCACCTCAGGGTGGTCTGAGACCCAGTACTTC. Translating gives CATSGWSETQYF.

This clone has only a few counts. This chain connects TRBV6-2 or TRBV6-3 to TRBJ1-5; possibly TRBD1 for D (5 bases). Trimming left V 6 bases short and J 2 bases short, with 17 bases between. Looked up from germline, CDR1 is MNHEY and CDR2 is SVGEGT. The CDR3 loop spans 16 amino acids. The CDR3 DNA reads as TGTGCCAGCAGCGGGGCCTTAAGGGCCGGCAATCAGCCCCAGCATTTT. The encoded protein is CASSGALRAGNQPQHF.

A single count supports this clone. This chain links TRBV9 with TRBJ2-1; maybe TRBD2 (5 bases). CDR1 and CDR2 from the germline V gene are SGDLS and YYNGEE. Trimming removed 0 bases at V and 0 bases at J, with 10 bases between. The CDR3 loop spans 16 amino acids. CDR3 sequence: CASSVDGESSYNEQFF. The CDR3 coding sequence is TGTGCCAGCAGCGTAGACGGGGAGAGCTCCTACAATGAGCAGTTCTTC.